The 21 T cell receptor beta chains below were found in one sample sequenced in a study of tumor and adjacent non-tumor tissue in lung cancer. The library came from three nested PCR rounds adapted from ARM-PCR protocols. Via MiXCR, TCRdb re-called the multiplex PCR reads, giving one row per CDR3 protein. The sample includes roughly 82,000 distinct CDR3 sequences, more than 75% of them seen just once. This sample's RNA came from whole unsorted tissue. Distant lung tissue was collected more than 3 cm away from the tumor edge. Sequencing was done on a sample of distant non-tumor lung tissue. These receptors all stem from a woman aged 50 to 65 with non-small cell lung cancer.

This sequence joins TRBV11-1 and TRBJ2-2; no reliable D call. This CDR3 comprises 12 residues. CDR1 SGHAT and CDR2 FQDESV come from the germline V gene (reference sequence). In nucleotides, the CDR3 is TGTGTGAGTAGCTTAGCCACCGGGGAGCTGTTTTTT. It encodes CVSSLATGELFF.

This chain's CDR3 is CASNVPGQGYKQYF. The CDR3 coding sequence is TGTGCCAGCAACGTACCGGGACAGGGATACAAGCAGTACTTC. The genes are TRBV6-6 and TRBJ2-7; 9 nucleotides match TRBD1. The CDR3 consists of 14 residues. Trimming at V came to 7 bases and at J to 8 bases, leaving 12 bases not matched to a gene. From germline, CDR1 is MNHNY and CDR2 SVGAGI (reference sequence).

A word on this clonotype: The junction departs from the called germline gene at one end, perhaps through a read error. This sequence joins TRBV11-2 and TRBJ2-5; 10 nucleotides line up with TRBD2. Germline lookup yields CDR1 SGHAT and CDR2 FQNNGV. CDR3 length: 14 amino acids. The CDR3 loop reads CTSSLVLAGETQYF. For the CDR3, the DNA is TGTACCAGCAGCTTAGTTCTAGCGGGAGAGACTCAGTACTTC.

Comment on this clonotype: The CDR3 ends on some other residue instead of the conserved phenylalanine or tryptophan, so this is likely a read error. The chain uses TRBV4-1 and TRBJ2-4, with a tentative D call TRBD2 (6 bases). CDR1 and CDR2 (germline): MGHRA, YSYEKL. The CDR3 loop spans 17 amino acids. CDR3 sequence: CATSQPARGTGRNIQYI. CDR3 sequence (DNA): TGCGCCACCAGCCAACCCGCCCGGGGGACCGGTAGGAACATTCAGTACATC.

About this clonotype: A read error is possible here, since a much larger clone lies one base away. The chain employs TRBV24-1 and TRBJ1-5; D ambiguous. Germline V gives CDR1 KGHDR, CDR2 SFDVKD. This CDR3 spans 14 amino acids. DNA of the CDR3: TGTACCACCAGTGACTCAAGGTGGGATCAGCCCCAGCATTTT. It codes for CTTSDSRWDQPQHF.

Of note for this clonotype: With a much larger clone just one base away, this may be a read error. The chain couples TRBV28 to TRBJ2-2, with 9 bases aligning to TRBD2. This CDR3 has 15 residues. The germline V gene encodes CDR1 MDHEN and CDR2 SYDVKM. The CDR3 sequence: CASILLAGVTGELFF. The DNA for the CDR3 is TGTGCCAGCATTTTATTAGCGGGAGTCACCGGGGAGCTGTTTTTT.

The table lists this clonotype with a count of one. Its ends do not fully match the called genes, so a read error is possible. The chain couples TRBV10-3 to TRBJ2-2, with D possibly being TRBD1 or TRBD2 (5 bases each). The CDR3 runs to 14 residues. Germline values: CDR1 ENHRY, CDR2 SYGVKD. The DNA of the CDR3 is TGTGCCATCAGTGATGACAGCACCACCGGGGATCTGTTTTTT. Its protein product is CAISDDSTTGDLFF.

Concerning this clonotype itself: The junction does not match germline at one end; this may be a read error. The chain combines TRBV4-1 with TRBJ2-3, with a weak D call TRBD2 (6 bases). CDR1 is MGHRA, CDR2 YSYEKL, per germline. This CDR3 comprises 15 residues. The CDR3 is CANSQVGTEGGTQYF. The CDR3 coding sequence is TGCGCCAACAGCCAAGTGGGAACGGAGGGAGGTACGCAGTATTTT.

A word on this clonotype: The junction and the germline gene differ at one end; a read error may be behind it. The CDR3 DNA reads TGTGCCAGCAGGGAAACCGGGAGGGCTTTGTCCGGGGAGCTGTGTTTT. Amino acid sequence: CASRETGRALSGELCF. The genes are TRBV6-6 and TRBJ2-2, with 8 bases fitting TRBD2. CDR1 is MNHNY, CDR2 SVGAGI, per germline (reference sequence). This CDR3 spans 16 amino acids.

Points on this clonotype: A read error may account for a junction end that differs from germline. The V and J genes are TRBV11-1 and TRBJ1-2; perhaps TRBD1 as D (5 bases). There are 13 residues in the CDR3. From germline, CDR1 is SGHAT and CDR2 FQDESV (reference sequence). The CDR3 reads CPSSSRGAWDYTF. DNA for the CDR3: TGTCCCAGCAGCTCAAGGGGAGCGTGGGACTACACCTTT.

Details on this clonotype: One end of the junction is discordant with germline, which a read error may explain. V is TRBV6-5 and J is TRBJ1-1; TRBD1 might be the D (6 bases). From germline, CDR1 is MNHEY and CDR2 SVGAGI. The CDR3 covers 15 residues. CDR3 amino acids: CASNYGGPVDTETFF. CDR3 DNA: TGTGCCAGCAATTACGGGGGGCCGGTCGACACTGAAACTTTCTTT.

By share, this clonotype ranks as medium-sized. The chain joins TRBV12-3 or TRBV12-4 to TRBJ2-7, with 8 bases that match TRBD2. This CDR3 is 14 amino acids long. J was trimmed by 3 bases and V by 7 bases; bases with no gene match: 8. CDR3 region: CASTPGLGNYEQYF. The CDR3 coding sequence is TGTGCCAGCACCCCGGGACTAGGGAACTACGAGCAGTACTTC.

The chain joins TRBV12-3 or TRBV12-4 to TRBJ2-7, with 12 bases lining up with TRBD1. CDR3 length equals 15 residues. J lost 6 bases, V lost 7 bases, and 10 bases had no gene match. The CDR3 DNA reads TGTGCCAGCACGGGACAGGGGGCGTCCTCGTGCGAGCAGTACTTC. As protein: CASTGQGASSCEQYF.

This clonotype is a singleton in its sample. The germline gene is not matched at one end of the junction; a read error may be the cause. The V gene is TRBV6-5, the J gene TRBJ2-1; no reliable D call. The CDR3 has 13 amino acids. Germline CDR1 MNHEY, CDR2 SVGAGI. CDR3 protein: CASSSRRYNEQFF. CDR3 nucleotides: TGTGCCAGCAGTTCCAGACGGTACAATGAACAGTTCTTC.

Concerning this clonotype: One end of the junction is discordant with germline, which a read error may explain. DNA of the CDR3: TGCGCCAGCAGTTTTCCTCAGGGGACTAGCGATAGGGCCGCCTACAATGATCAGTTCTTC. Protein product: CASSFPQGTSDRAAYNDQFF. This chain connects TRBV5-1 to TRBJ2-1, with 10 nucleotides matching TRBD2. The germline V gene encodes CDR1 SGHRS and CDR2 YFSETQ. The CDR3 runs to 20 residues.

About this clonotype: Given a much more abundant clone one base away, this may be a read error. This chain connects TRBV25-1 to TRBJ1-1; D is possibly TRBD1 (6 bases). The V and J ends lost 5 bases and 0 bases respectively, with 16 bases between them. The CDR3 sequence is 16 residues long. The germline V gene has CDR1 MGHDK and CDR2 SYGVNS. The CDR3 nucleotides are TGTGCCAGCAGTAAATTGGAGGGGGTCCTGAACACTGAAGCTTTCTTT. It codes for CASSKLEGVLNTEAFF.

Concerning this clonotype: The CDR3 does not end in the conserved phenylalanine or tryptophan, so this is likely a read error. The chain has TRBV5-1 and TRBJ1-1, with D possibly being TRBD1 (5 bases). Germline CDR1 is SGHRS and CDR2 is YFSETQ. The CDR3 loop spans 14 amino acids. The CDR3 bases are TGCACCAGCAGCTTGAATGCGGGGGACACTGAAGCTTTCGTT. Its protein product is CTSSLNAGDTEAFV.

Points on this clonotype: The junction differs from germline at one of its ends, possibly a read error. V gene TRBV11-2 combines with J gene TRBJ2-1; the match to TRBD2 covers 9 bases. CDR1 is SGHAT, CDR2 FQNNGV, per germline. The CDR3 is 15 amino acids. The CDR3 nucleotides are TGTGCCAGCAGTTTAGGCCTAGCGGGAACGAGTGAGCATTTCTTC. It specifies CASSLGLAGTSEHFF. Filled out from reference TRBV11-2 and TRBJ2-1, the complete variable domain reads EAGVAQSPRYKIIEKRQSVAFWCNPISGHATLYWYQQILGQGPKLLIQFQNNGVVDDSQLPKDRFSAERLKGVDSTLKIQPAKLEDSAVYLCASSLGLAGTSEHFFGPGTRLTVL.

Comment on this clonotype: Mismatch with germline at one junction end may stem from a read error. The chain couples TRBV29-1 to TRBJ2-2; TRBD2 aligns across 7 bases. CDR3 length: 14 amino acids. In germline, CDR1 is SQVTM, CDR2 ANQGSEA. Here the CDR3 DNA reads TGCAGCGCATTGGGACCTGCGAACAGCGGGGAGTTGTTTTTT. It is translated as CSALGPANSGELFF.

Of note for this clonotype: It may be a read error: a sequence one base away is much more abundant. The CDR3 does not end in the conserved phenylalanine or tryptophan, so this is likely a read error. The chain combines TRBV7-9 with TRBJ1-6, with D perhaps TRBD1 (6 bases). From germline, CDR1 is SEHNR and CDR2 FQNEAQ (reference sequence). The CDR3 consists of 15 residues. Trimming removed 3 bases from V and 6 bases from J, with 12 bases in between. For the CDR3, the DNA is TGTGCCAGCAGCTTGGGGCGGGACATTAATTCACCCCTCCACTAT. As protein: CASSLGRDINSPLHY.

Points on this clonotype: Relative to the germline gene, one junction end is altered; a read error may explain this. The V call is TRBV6-1, the J call TRBJ2-1; D is undetermined. The CDR3 totals 14 residues. The germline CDR1 and CDR2 sequences are MNHNS and SASEGT. The CDR3: CASSRHHPYNERFF. The CDR3 DNA is TGTGCCAGCAGTAGGCACCACCCGTACAATGAGCGGTTCTTC.